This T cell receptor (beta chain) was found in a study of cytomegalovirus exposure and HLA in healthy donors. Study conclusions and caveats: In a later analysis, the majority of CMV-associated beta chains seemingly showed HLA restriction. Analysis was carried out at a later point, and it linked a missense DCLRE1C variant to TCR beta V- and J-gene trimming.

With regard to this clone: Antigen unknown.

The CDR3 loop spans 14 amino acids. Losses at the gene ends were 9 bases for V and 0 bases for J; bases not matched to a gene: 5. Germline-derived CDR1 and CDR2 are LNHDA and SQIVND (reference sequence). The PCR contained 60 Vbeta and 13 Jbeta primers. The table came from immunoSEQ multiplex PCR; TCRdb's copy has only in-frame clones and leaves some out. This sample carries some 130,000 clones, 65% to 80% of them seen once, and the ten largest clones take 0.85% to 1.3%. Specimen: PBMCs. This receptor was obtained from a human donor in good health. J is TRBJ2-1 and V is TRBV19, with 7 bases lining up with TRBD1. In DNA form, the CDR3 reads TGTGCCAGAAGGGACAGTAGCTCCTACAATGAGCAGTTCTTC. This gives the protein CARRDSSSYNEQFF.